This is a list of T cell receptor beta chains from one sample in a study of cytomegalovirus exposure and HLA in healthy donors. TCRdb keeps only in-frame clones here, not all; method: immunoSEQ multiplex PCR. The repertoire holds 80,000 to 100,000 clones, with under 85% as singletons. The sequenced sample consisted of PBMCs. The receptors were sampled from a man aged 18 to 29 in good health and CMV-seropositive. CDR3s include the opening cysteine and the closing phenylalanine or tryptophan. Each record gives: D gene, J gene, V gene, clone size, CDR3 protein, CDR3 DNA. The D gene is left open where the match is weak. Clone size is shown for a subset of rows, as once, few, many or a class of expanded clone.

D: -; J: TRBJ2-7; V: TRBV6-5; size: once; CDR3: CASSATPYEQYF; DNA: TGTGCCAGCAGCGCTACCCCCTACGAGCAGTACTTC
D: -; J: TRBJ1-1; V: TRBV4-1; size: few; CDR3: CASTLVGGNTEAFF; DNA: TGCGCCAGCACCCTGGTCGGAGGGAACACTGAAGCTTTCTTT
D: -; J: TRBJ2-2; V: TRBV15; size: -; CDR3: CATSIKPRSTGELFF; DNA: TGTGCCACCAGCATCAAGCCCCGGAGTACCGGGGAGCTGTTTTTT
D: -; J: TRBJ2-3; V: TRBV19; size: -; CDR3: CASSMVLDYTDTQYF; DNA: TGTGCCAGTAGTATGGTGCTCGACTACACAGATACGCAGTATTTT
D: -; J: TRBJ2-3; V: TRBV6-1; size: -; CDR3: CASRVQSTDTQYF; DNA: TGTGCCAGCAGGGTACAGAGCACAGATACGCAGTATTTT
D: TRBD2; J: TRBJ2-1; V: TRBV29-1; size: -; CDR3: CSVEGGGRHNEQFF; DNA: TGCAGCGTTGAGGGCGGGGGTCGACACAATGAGCAGTTCTTC
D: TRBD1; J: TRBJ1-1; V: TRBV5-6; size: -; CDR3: CASKVGQGAAEAFF; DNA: TGTGCCAGCAAGGTGGGTCAGGGGGCTGCTGAAGCTTTCTTT
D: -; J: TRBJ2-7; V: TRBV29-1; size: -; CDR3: CSVGEVTEQYF; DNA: TGCAGCGTTGGGGAGGTCACCGAGCAGTACTTC
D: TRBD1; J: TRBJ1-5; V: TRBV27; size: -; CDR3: CASSLGTGGNQPQHF; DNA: TGTGCCAGCAGTTTAGGGACAGGGGGCAATCAGCCCCAGCATTTT
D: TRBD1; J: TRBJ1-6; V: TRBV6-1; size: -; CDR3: CASSDRQGGGSPLHF; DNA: TGTGCCAGCAGTGATCGACAGGGGGGTGGATCACCCCTCCACTTT
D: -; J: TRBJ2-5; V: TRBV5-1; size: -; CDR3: CASSLDLRRETQYF; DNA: TGCGCCAGCAGCTTGGATCTCCGGAGAGAGACCCAGTACTTC
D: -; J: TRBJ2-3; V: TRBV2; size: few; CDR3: CASSELRTQGTQYF; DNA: TGTGCCAGCAGTGAATTAAGGACTCAAGGTACGCAGTATTTT
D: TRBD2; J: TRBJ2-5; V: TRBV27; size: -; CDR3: CASRLAGEETQYF; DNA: TGTGCCAGTCGACTAGCGGGAGAGGAGACCCAGTACTTC
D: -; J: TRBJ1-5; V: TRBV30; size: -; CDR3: CAWSVAGAGQPQHF; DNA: TGTGCCTGGAGTGTCGCGGGGGCAGGTCAGCCCCAGCATTTT
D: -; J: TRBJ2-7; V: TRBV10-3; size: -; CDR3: CAISGEGGQYF; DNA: TGTGCCATCAGTGGTGAAGGGGGGCAGTACTTC
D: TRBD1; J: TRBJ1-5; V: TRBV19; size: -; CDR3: CASSINRGKGPQHF; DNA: TGTGCCAGTAGTATCAACAGGGGAAAGGGGCCCCAGCATTTT
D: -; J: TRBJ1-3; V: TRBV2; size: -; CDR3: CASSDRVGAAGNTIYF; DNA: TGTGCCAGCAGTGATCGGGTGGGGGCCGCTGGAAACACCATATATTTT
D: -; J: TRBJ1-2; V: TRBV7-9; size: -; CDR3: CASSQDTSNYGYTF; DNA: TGTGCCAGCAGCCAGGATACAAGCAACTATGGCTACACCTTC
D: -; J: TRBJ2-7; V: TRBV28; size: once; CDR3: CASSLGAGRQYF; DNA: TGTGCCAGCAGTTTAGGGGCAGGCCGACAGTACTTC
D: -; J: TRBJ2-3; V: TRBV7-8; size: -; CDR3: CATRAGSTDTQYF; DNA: TGTGCCACCCGTGCGGGGAGCACAGATACGCAGTATTTT
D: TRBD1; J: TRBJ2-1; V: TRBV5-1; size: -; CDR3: CASSLGQGAYNEQFF; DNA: TGCGCCAGCAGCTTGGGACAGGGGGCCTACAATGAGCAGTTCTTC
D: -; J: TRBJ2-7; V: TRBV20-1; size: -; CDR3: CSARGHEQYF; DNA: TGCAGTGCTAGGGGCCACGAGCAGTACTTC
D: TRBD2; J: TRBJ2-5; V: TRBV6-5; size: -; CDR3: CASSFPSGGASETQYF; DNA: TGTGCCAGCAGTTTTCCTAGCGGGGGGGCCAGCGAGACCCAGTACTTC
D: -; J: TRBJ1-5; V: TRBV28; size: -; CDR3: CASSLLEDSNQPQHF; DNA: TGTGCCAGCAGTTTATTGGAGGATAGCAATCAGCCCCAGCATTTT
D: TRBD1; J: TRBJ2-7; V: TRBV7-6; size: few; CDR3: CASSLASGQRTFYYEQYF; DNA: TGTGCCAGCAGCTTAGCGTCGGGACAGCGAACCTTCTACTACGAGCAGTACTTC
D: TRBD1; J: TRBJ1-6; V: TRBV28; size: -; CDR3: CASSPTGTDNSPLHF; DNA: TGTGCCAGCAGCCCAACCGGGACAGATAATTCACCCCTCCACTTT
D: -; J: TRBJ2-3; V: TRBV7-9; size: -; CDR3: CASSLVSHTQYF; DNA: TGTGCCAGCAGCTTAGTATCCCATACGCAGTATTTT
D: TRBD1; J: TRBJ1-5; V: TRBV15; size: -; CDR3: CATSRDTTHRGRGNQPQHF; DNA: TGTGCCACCAGCAGAGATACAACGCACAGGGGGCGAGGGAATCAGCCCCAGCATTTT
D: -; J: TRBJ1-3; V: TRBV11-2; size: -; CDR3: CASSLHRATGNTIYF; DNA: TGTGCCAGCAGCTTACACAGGGCGACTGGAAACACCATATATTTT
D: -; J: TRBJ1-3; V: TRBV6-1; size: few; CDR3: CASSATGISGNTIYF; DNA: TGTGCCAGCAGTGCAACCGGGATCTCTGGAAACACCATATATTTT
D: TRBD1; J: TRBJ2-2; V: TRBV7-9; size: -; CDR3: CASSHTGTGNTGELFF; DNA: TGTGCCAGCAGCCACACCGGGACAGGGAACACCGGGGAGCTGTTTTTT
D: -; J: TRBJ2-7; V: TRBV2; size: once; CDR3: CASSAVFGTVGGQYF; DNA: TGTGCCAGCAGTGCGGTTTTTGGGACAGTCGGGGGGCAGTACTTC
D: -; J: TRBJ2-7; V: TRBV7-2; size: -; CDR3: CASSLPSKEQYF; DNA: TGTGCCAGCAGCTTGCCGAGTAAAGAGCAGTACTTC
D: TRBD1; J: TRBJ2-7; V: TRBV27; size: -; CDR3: CASSLSGTGVYEQYF; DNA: TGTGCCAGCAGTTTATCTGGGACAGGGGTCTACGAGCAGTACTTC
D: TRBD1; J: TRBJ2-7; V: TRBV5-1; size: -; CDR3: CASSSRGQEAYEQYF; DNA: TGCGCCAGCAGCAGCCGCGGACAGGAGGCCTACGAGCAGTACTTC
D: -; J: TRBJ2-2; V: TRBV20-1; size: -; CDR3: CSAENRGELFF; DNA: TGCAGTGCTGAAAACCGGGGGGAGCTGTTTTTT
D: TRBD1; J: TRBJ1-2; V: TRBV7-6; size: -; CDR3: CASSPGTGTYGYTF; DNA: TGTGCCAGCAGCCCCGGGACAGGGACCTATGGCTACACCTTC
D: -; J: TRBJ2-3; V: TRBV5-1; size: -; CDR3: CASSLAVVEADTQYF; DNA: TGCGCCAGCAGCTTGGCCGTCGTGGAGGCAGATACGCAGTATTTT
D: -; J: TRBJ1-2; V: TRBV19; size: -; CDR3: CASRWGQGDYGYTF; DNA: TGTGCCAGTAGGTGGGGCCAAGGTGACTATGGCTACACCTTC
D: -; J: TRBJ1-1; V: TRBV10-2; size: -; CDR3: CASLGGNTEAFF; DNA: TGCGCCAGCCTAGGGGGGAACACTGAAGCTTTCTTT
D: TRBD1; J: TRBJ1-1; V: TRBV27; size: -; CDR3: CASSWDSQTEAFF; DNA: TGTGCCAGCAGTTGGGACAGTCAGACTGAAGCTTTCTTT
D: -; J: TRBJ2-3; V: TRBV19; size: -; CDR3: CASDPGNKADTQYF; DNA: TGTGCCAGTGATCCAGGCAATAAAGCAGATACGCAGTATTTT
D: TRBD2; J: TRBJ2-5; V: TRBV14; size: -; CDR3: CASSRSGGTGTQYF; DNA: TGTGCCAGCAGCCGGAGCGGGGGGACGGGGACCCAGTACTTC
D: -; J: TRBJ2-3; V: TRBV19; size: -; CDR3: CASASGPSTDTQYF; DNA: TGTGCCTCTGCATCAGGGCCTAGCACAGATACGCAGTATTTT
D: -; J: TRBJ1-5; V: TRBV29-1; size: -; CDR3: CSVAEGVSNQPQHF; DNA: TGCAGCGTTGCGGAAGGGGTTAGCAATCAGCCCCAGCATTTT